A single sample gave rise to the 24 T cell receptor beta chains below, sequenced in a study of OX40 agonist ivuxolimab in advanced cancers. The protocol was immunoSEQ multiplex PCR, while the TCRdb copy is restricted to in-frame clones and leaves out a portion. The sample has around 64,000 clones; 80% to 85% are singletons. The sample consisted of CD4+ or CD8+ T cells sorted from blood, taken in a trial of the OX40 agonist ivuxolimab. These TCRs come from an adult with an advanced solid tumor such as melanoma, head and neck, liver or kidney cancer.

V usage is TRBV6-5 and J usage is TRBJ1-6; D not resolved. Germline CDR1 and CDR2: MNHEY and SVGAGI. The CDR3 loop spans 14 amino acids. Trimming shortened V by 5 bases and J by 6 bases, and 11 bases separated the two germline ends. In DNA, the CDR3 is TGTGCCAGCAGTACCCCGGGAATTAATTCACCCCTCCACTTT. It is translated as CASSTPGINSPLHF.

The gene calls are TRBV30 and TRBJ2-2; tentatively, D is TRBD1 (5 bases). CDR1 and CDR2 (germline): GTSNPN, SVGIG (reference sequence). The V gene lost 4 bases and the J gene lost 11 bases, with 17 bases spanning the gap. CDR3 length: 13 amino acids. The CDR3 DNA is TGTGCCTGGAACAAAGGGGTGGGCAGCGAGCTGTTTTTT. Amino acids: CAWNKGVGSELFF. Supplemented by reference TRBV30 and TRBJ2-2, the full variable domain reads SQTIHQWPATLVQPVGSPLSLECTVEGTSNPNLYWYRQAAGRGLQLLFYSVGIGQISSEVPQNLSASRPQDRQFILSSKKLLLSDSGFYLCAWNKGVGSELFFGEGSRLTVL.

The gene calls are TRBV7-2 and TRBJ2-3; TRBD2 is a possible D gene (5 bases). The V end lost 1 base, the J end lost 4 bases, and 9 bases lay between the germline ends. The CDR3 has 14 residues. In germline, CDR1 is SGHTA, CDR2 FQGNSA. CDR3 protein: CASSLGLAPDTQYF. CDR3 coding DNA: TGTGCCAGCAGCTTAGGCCTAGCCCCAGATACGCAGTATTTT.

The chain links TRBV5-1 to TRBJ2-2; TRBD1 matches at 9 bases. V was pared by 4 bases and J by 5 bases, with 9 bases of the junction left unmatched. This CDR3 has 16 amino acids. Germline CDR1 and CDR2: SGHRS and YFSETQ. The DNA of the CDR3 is TGCGCCAGCAGCGGAACAGGGGGCGCGTGGACCGGGGAGCTGTTTTTT. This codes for CASSGTGGAWTGELFF.

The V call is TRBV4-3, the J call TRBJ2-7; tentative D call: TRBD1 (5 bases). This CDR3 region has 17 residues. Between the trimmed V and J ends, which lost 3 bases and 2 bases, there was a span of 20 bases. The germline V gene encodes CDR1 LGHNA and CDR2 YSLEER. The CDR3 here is CASSQDGVRGRPYEQYF. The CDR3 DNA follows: TGCGCCAGCAGCCAGGACGGTGTAAGGGGCCGGCCCTACGAGCAGTACTTC.

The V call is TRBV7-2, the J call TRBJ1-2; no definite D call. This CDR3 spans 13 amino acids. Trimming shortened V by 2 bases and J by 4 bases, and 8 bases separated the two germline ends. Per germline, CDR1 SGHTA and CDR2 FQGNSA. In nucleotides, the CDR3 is TGTGCCAGCAGCTTAAGCGGGCCCTATGGCTACACCTTC. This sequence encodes CASSLSGPYGYTF.

For the CDR3, the DNA is TGTGCCAGCAGCGCAAGGGGCGATTCCCTGTCCAATGAGCAGTTCTTC. This sequence encodes CASSARGDSLSNEQFF. This chain connects TRBV9 to TRBJ2-1; possible D gene TRBD1, 5 bases. Germline values: CDR1 SGDLS, CDR2 YYNGEE. CDR3 size: 16 residues. The V gene lost 3 bases and the J gene lost 6 bases, with 19 bases spanning the gap.

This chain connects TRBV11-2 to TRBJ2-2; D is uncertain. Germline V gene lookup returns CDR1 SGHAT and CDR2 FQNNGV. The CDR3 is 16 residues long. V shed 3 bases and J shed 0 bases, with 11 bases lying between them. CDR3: CASSLNGFANTGELFF. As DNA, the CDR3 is TGTGCCAGCAGCTTGAATGGGTTCGCGAACACCGGGGAGCTGTTTTTT.

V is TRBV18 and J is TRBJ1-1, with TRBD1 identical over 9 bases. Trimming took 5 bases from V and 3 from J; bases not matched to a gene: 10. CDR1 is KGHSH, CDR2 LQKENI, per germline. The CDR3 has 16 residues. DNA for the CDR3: TGTGCCAGCTCAGTCAACAGGGGGCGAGGATACACTGAAGCTTTCTTT. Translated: CASSVNRGRGYTEAFF.

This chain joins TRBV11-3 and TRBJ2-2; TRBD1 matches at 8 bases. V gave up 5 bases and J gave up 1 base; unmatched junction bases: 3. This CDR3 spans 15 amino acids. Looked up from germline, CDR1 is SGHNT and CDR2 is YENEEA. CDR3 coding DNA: TGTGCCAGCAGCGTGGGACAGGTGAACACCGGGGAGCTGTTTTTT. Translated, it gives CASSVGQVNTGELFF.

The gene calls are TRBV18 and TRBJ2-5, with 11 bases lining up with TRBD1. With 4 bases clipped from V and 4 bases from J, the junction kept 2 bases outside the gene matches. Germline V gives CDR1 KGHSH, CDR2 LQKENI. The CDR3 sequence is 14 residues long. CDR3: CASSQGTGGETQYF. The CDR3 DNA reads TGTGCCAGCTCACAAGGGACAGGGGGAGAGACCCAGTACTTC. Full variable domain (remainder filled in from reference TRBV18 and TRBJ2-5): NAGVMQNPRHLVRRRGQEARLRCSPMKGHSHVYWYRQLPEEGLKFMVYLQKENIIDESGMPKERFSAEFPKEGPSILRIQQVVRGDSAAYFCASSQGTGGETQYFGPGTRLLVL.

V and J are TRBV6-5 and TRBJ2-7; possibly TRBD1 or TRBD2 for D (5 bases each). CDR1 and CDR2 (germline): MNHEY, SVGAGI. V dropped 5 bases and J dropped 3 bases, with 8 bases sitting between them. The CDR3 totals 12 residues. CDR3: CASSRDGYEQYF. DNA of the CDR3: TGTGCCAGCAGTCGGGACGGCTACGAGCAGTACTTC.

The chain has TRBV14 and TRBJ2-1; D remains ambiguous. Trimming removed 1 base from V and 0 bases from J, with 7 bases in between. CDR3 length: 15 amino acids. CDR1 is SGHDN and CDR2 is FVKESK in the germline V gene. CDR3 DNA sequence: TGTGCCAGCAGCCAAGGAAGGAGCTCCTACAATGAGCAGTTCTTC. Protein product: CASSQGRSSYNEQFF.

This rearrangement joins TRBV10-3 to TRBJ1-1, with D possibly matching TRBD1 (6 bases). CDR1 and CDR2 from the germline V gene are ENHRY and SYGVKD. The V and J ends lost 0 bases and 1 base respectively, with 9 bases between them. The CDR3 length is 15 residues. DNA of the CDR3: TGTGCCATCAGTGAGTCTCCAGGGGCGAACACTGAAGCTTTCTTT. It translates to CAISESPGANTEAFF.

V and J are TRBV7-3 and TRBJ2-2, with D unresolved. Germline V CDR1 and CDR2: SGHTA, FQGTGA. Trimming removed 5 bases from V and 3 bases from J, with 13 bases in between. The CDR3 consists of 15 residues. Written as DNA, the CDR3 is TGTGCCAGCAGCCCCGATTTGGGCTACACCGGGGAGCTGTTTTTT. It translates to CASSPDLGYTGELFF.

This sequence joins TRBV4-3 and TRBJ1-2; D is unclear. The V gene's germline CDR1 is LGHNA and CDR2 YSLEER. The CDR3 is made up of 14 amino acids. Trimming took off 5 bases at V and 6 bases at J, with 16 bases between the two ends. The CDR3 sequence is CASSANRLTHGYTF. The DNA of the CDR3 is TGCGCCAGCAGCGCCAACAGACTTACGCATGGCTACACCTTC.

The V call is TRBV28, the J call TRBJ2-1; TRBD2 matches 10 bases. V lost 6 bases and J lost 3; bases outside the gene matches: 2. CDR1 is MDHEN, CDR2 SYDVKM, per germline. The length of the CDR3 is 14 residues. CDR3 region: CASSPSGGYNEQFF. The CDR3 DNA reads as TGTGCCAGCAGCCCTAGCGGGGGCTACAATGAGCAGTTCTTC.

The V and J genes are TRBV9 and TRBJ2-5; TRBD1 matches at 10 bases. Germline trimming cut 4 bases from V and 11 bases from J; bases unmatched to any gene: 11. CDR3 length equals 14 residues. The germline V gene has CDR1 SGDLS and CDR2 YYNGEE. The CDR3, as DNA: TGTGCCAGCAGCTCCGGGACAGGGGTAGAGGAGCAGTACTTC. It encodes CASSSGTGVEEQYF.

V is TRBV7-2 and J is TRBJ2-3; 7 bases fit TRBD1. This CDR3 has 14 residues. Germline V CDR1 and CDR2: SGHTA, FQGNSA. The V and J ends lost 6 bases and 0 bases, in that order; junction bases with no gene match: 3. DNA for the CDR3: TGTGCCAGCAGAGACAGGGCTAGCACAGATACGCAGTATTTT. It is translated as CASRDRASTDTQYF.

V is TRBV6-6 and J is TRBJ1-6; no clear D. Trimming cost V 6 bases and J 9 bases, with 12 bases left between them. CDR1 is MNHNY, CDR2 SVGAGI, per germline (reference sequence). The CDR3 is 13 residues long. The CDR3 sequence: CASSHVGSSPLHF. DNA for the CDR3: TGTGCCAGCAGCCACGTGGGGAGTTCACCCCTCCACTTT.

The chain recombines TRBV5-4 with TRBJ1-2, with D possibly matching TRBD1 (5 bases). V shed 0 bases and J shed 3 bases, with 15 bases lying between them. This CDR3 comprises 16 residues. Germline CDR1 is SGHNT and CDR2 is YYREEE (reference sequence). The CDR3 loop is CASSLVGRGVDYGYTF. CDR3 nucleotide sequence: TGTGCCAGCAGCTTGGTGGGGCGGGGGGTTGACTATGGCTACACCTTC.

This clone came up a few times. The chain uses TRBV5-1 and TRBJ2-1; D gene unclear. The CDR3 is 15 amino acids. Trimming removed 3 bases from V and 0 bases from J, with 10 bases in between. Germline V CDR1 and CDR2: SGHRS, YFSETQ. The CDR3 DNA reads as TGCGCCAGCAGCTCCGGGTGGAGCTCCTACAATGAGCAGTTCTTC. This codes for CASSSGWSSYNEQFF.

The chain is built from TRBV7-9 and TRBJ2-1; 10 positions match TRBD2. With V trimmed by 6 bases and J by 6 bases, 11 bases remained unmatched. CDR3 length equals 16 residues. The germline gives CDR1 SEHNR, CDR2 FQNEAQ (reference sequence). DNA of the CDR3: TGTGCCAGCAGTTTGATAGCGGGAGGCTCGGGCAATGAGCAGTTCTTC. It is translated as CASSLIAGGSGNEQFF.

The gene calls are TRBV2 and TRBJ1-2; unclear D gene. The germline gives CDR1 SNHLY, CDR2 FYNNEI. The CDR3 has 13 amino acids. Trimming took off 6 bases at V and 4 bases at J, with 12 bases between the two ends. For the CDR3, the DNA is TGTGCCAGCAGCCCCCTCCGGGGCTATGGCTACACCTTC. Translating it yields CASSPLRGYGYTF. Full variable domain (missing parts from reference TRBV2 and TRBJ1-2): EPEVTQTPSHQVTQMGQEVILRCVPISNHLYFYWYRQILGQKVEFLVSFYNNEISEKSEIFDDQFSVERPDGSNFTLKIRSTKLEDSAMYFCASSPLRGYGYTFGSGTRLTVV.